This T cell receptor beta chain was sequenced in a study of OX40 agonist ivuxolimab in advanced cancers. Study background: The dose-escalation cohort had hepatocellular carcinoma, melanoma, renal cell or head and neck cancer. Study-wide points: Both blood CD4+ and CD8+ T cells showed clonal growth by week 6 at 0.1 to 3.0 mg/kg.

Germline CDR1 reads ENHRY; CDR2 reads SYGVKD. This CDR3 contains 11 residues. The V end lost 7 bases, the J end lost 1 base, and 4 bases lay between the germline ends. Patients with autoimmune history or systemic immunosuppression were excluded. This clone has just one count. Its antigen is as yet unknown. Data came from immunoSEQ multiplex PCR; TCRdb stores just in-frame clones and leaves some out. Of about 78,000 clones listed, roughly 92% are singletons. The sequence derives from an adult with an advanced solid tumor such as melanoma, head and neck, liver or kidney cancer. This sequence joins TRBV10-3 and TRBJ1-1, with D unresolved. Sequenced here: CD4+ or CD8+ T cells sorted from blood, sampled in a trial of the OX40 agonist ivuxolimab. The CDR3 DNA reads as TGTGCCATCAAAGAGAACACTGAAGCTTTCTTT. This translates into CAIKENTEAFF.